This T cell receptor beta chain originates from a study of shared clonotypes between healthy human individuals. Profiling relied on immunoSEQ multiplex PCR, and the TCRdb table lists in-frame clones only, not all of them. In the table there are some 1,100,000 clones, around 82% of which are singletons. Germline CDR1 and CDR2: MNHEY and SMNVEV (reference sequence). CDR3 length: 15 amino acids. The junction had 5 bases not matched to a gene; V was cut back by 5 bases and J by 2 bases. This clone was recorded once. The receptor was derived from a man between 18 and 35 years old in good health. Some clones in this sample may be carry-over from other donors' samples. Sequenced: memory CD4+ T cells from PBMCs. Indicated subset: CD45RA-negative fraction. This chain links TRBV27 with TRBJ1-5; 8 bases fit TRBD1. The CDR3 is CASSTQGQGNQPQHF. In nucleotides, the CDR3 is TGTGCCAGCAGTACCCAGGGACAGGGCAATCAGCCCCAGCATTTT.